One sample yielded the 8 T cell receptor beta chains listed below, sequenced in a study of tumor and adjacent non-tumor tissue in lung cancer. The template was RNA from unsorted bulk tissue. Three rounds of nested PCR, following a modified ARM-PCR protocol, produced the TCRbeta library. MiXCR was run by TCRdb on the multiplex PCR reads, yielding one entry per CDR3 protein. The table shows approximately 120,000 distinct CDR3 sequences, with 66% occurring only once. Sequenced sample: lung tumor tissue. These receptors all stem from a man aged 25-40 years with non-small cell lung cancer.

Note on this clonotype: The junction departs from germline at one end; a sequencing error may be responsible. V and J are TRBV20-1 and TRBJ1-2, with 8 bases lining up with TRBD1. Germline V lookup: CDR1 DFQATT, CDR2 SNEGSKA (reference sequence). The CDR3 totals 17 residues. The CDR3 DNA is TGCAGTGCTAGGGTCGTGTCTGGACAGGGAACTAACTATGACTACACCTTC. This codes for CSARVVSGQGTNYDYTF.

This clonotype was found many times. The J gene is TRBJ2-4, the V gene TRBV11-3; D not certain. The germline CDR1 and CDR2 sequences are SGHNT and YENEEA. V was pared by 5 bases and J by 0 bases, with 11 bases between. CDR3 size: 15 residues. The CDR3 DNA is TGTGCCAGCAGCCCGGACGGAGTAGCCAAAAACATTCAGTACTTC. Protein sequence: CASSPDGVAKNIQYF.

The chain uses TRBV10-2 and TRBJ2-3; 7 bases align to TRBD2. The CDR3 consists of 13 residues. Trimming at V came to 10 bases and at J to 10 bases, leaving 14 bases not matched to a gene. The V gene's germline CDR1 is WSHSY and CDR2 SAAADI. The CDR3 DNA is TGCGCCAACAAACCTAGCGGCCCAGGCTCGCAGTATTTT. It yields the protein CANKPSGPGSQYF.

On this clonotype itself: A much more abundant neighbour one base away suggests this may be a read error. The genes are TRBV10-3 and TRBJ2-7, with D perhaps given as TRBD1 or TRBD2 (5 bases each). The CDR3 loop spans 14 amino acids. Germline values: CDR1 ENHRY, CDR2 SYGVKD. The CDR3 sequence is CVITRGEMISEQYF. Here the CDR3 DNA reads TGTGTCATCACGAGAGGGGAGATGATTTCCGAGCAGTACTTC.

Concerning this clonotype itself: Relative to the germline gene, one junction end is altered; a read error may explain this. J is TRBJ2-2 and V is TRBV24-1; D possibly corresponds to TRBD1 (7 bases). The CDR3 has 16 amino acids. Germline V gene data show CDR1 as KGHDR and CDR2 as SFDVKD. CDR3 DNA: TGTGCCACCAGTCCAGGGGGGAGAGGGAACACCGGGGGGCTGTTTTTT. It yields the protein CATSPGGRGNTGGLFF.

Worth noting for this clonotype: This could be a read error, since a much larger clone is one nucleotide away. DNA of the CDR3: TGTACCAGCAATCCGGACGGGGGCAACTATGGCTACACCTTC. Amino acids: CTSNPDGGNYGYTF. The chain couples TRBV6-2 or TRBV6-3 to TRBJ1-2, with D maybe TRBD1 (6 bases). Germline CDR1 reads MNHEY; CDR2 reads SVGEGT. The CDR3 runs 14 residues.

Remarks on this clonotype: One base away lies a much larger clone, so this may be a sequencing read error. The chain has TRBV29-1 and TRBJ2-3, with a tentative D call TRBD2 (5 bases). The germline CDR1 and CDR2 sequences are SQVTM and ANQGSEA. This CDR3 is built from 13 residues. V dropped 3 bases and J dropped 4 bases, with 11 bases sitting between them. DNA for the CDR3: TGCAGCGTTGAGTCCCTCGGGGCAGATACGCAGTATTTT. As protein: CSVESLGADTQYF.

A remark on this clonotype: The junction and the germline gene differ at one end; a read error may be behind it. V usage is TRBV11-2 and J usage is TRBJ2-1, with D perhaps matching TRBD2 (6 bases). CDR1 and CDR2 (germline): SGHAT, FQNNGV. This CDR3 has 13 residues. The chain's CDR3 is CVSSPRERGERSF. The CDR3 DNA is TGTGTCAGCAGCCCCCGGGAGCGCGGGGAGCGGTCCTTC.